This passage covers 10 T cell receptor beta chains from one sample sequenced in a study of OX40 agonist ivuxolimab in advanced cancers. The method was immunoSEQ multiplex PCR; TCRdb's version includes in-frame clones alone and lacks a portion of them. The profile shows more than 95,000 clones, 80% to 95% of them singletons. Here the sequenced sample was CD4+ or CD8+ T cells sorted from blood, taken in a trial of the OX40 agonist ivuxolimab. All receptors come from an adult with an advanced solid tumor such as melanoma, head and neck, liver or kidney cancer.

V is TRBV28 and J is TRBJ2-1, with 9 bases fitting TRBD2. V shed 5 bases and J 3 bases; nucleotides not matched to a gene: 8. The CDR3 is made up of 16 amino acids. Per germline, CDR1 MDHEN and CDR2 SYDVKM. CDR3 nucleotides: TGTGCCAGCAGTAAAAGGGGAGCGGGAGGCTACAATGAGCAGTTCTTC. Translation: CASSKRGAGGYNEQFF.

The CDR3 reads CASSLAPQGSGTDTQYF. CDR3 bases: TGTGCCAGCAGCTTAGCACCGCAGGGGTCTGGCACAGATACGCAGTATTTT. V gene TRBV11-2 combines with J gene TRBJ2-3; TRBD1 is a possible D gene (6 bases). The germline V gene encodes CDR1 SGHAT and CDR2 FQNNGV. The germline V and J ends were trimmed by 1 base and 1 base, with 15 bases remaining between them. CDR3 length: 17 amino acids.

The chain uses TRBV27 and TRBJ2-3; 7 bases map to TRBD2. The V gene's germline CDR1 is MNHEY and CDR2 SMNVEV (reference sequence). The length of the CDR3 is 14 residues. The V segment lost 8 bases and the J segment 0 bases; nucleotides outside the gene matches: 5. In nucleotides, the CDR3 is TGTGCCAGCGGGGAGGGCAGGAGCACAGATACGCAGTATTTT. Encoded protein: CASGEGRSTDTQYF.

This rearrangement joins TRBV18 to TRBJ1-5, with 7 positions matching TRBD1. The CDR3 runs to 14 residues. V lost 1 base and J lost 4; bases outside the gene matches: 1. Germline CDR1 is KGHSH and CDR2 is LQKENI. This chain's CDR3 is CASSPQTGNQPQHF. In DNA form, the CDR3 reads TGTGCCAGCTCACCACAGACAGGGAATCAGCCCCAGCATTTT.

J is TRBJ2-2 and V is TRBV9; 7 positions agree with TRBD2. The length of the CDR3 is 15 residues. Germline V gene lookup returns CDR1 SGDLS and CDR2 YYNGEE. With 1 base clipped from V and 4 bases from J, the junction kept 4 bases outside the gene matches. The CDR3 sequence is CASSVYRLATGELFF. The CDR3 region has the DNA TGTGCCAGCAGCGTATATAGACTAGCCACCGGGGAGCTGTTTTTT.

This sequence joins TRBV2 and TRBJ1-6; TRBD1 agrees at 8 bases. Trimming took 10 bases from V and 9 from J; bases not matched to a gene: 8. Germline-derived CDR1 and CDR2 are SNHLY and FYNNEI. The CDR3 contains 13 residues. The CDR3 DNA follows: TGTGCCACGACAGGGGAGATCGGTTCACCCCTCCACTTT. It translates to CATTGEIGSPLHF.

This chain uses TRBV6-5 with TRBJ2-7; D is possibly TRBD2 (5 bases). Trimming took 4 bases from V and 3 from J, leaving 10 bases between them. The CDR3 is made up of 13 amino acids. Germline-derived CDR1 and CDR2 are MNHEY and SVGAGI. The chain's CDR3 is CASSSQDFYEQYF. CDR3 DNA sequence: TGTGCCAGCAGTTCGCAGGACTTCTACGAGCAGTACTTC.

V gene TRBV30 combines with J gene TRBJ1-4; 10 bases align to TRBD1. The CDR3 has 16 amino acids. Per the germline V gene, CDR1 is GTSNPN and CDR2 is SVGIG (reference sequence). The V and J ends lost 0 bases and 6 bases, in that order; junction bases with no gene match: 7. The CDR3 sequence: CAWSVFSGTGDEKLFF. In DNA form, the CDR3 reads TGTGCCTGGAGTGTATTTTCGGGGACAGGGGATGAAAAACTGTTTTTT.

The chain links TRBV5-8 to TRBJ2-1, with 8 bases lining up with TRBD1. From germline, CDR1 is SGHTS and CDR2 YDEGEE. The CDR3 contains 16 residues. Trimming at V came to 5 bases and at J to 2 bases, leaving 9 bases not matched to a gene. Written as DNA, the CDR3 is TGTGCCAGCAGTTTCAGGGGCAGGGGGCCCTACAATGAGCAGTTCTTC. Its protein is CASSFRGRGPYNEQFF.

The chain carries TRBV5-1 and TRBJ2-7; maybe TRBD2 (6 bases). CDR1 SGHRS and CDR2 YFSETQ come from the germline V gene. V was shortened by 4 bases and J by 3 bases, with 14 bases between the two germline ends. CDR3 length: 14 amino acids. CDR3 sequence reads: CASSPLADLYEQYF. Here the CDR3 DNA reads TGCGCCAGCAGCCCTTTAGCGGACCTCTACGAGCAGTACTTC.